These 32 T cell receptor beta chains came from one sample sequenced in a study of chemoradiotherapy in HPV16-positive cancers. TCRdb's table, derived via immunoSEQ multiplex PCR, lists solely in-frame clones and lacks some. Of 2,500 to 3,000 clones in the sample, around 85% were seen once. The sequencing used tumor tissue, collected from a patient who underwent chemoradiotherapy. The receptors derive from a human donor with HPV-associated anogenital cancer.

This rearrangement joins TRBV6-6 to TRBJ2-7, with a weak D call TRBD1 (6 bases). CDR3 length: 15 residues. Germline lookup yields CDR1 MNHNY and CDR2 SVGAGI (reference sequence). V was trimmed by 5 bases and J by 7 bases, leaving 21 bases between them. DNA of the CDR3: TGTGCCAGCAGTACAGGGACCATCTACGTGGGGGAGCAGTACTTC. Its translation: CASSTGTIYVGEQYF.

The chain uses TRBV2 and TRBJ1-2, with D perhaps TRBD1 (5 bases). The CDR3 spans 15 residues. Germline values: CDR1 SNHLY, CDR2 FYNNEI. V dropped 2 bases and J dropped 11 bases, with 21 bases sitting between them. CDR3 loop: CASSESGTVIRQYTF. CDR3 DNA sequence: TGTGCCAGCAGTGAAAGTGGGACCGTAATTAGACAGTACACCTTC.

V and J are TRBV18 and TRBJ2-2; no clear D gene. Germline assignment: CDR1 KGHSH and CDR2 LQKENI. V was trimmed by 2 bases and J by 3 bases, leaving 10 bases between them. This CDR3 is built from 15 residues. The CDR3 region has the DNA TGTGCCAGCTCACCAGGGCGGTCTGACACCGGGGAGCTGTTTTTT. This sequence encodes CASSPGRSDTGELFF.

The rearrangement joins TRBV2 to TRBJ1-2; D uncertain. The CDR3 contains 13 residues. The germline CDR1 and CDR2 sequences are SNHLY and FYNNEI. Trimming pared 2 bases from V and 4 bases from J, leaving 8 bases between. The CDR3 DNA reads TGTGCCAGCAGTGAAAGGGTCCTCTATGGCTACACCTTC. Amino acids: CASSERVLYGYTF.

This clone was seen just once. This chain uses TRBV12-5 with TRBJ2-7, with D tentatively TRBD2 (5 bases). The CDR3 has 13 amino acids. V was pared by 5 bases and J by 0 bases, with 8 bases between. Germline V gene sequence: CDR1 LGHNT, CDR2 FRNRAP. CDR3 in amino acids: CASGQGSSYEQYF. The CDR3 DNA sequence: TGTGCTAGTGGTCAAGGGAGCTCCTACGAGCAGTACTTC.

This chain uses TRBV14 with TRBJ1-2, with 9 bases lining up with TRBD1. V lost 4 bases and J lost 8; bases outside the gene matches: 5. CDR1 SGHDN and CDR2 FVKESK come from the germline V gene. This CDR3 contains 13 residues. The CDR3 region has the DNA TGTGCCAGCAGCCCTGGACAGGGGAAGGGCTACACCTTC. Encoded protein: CASSPGQGKGYTF.

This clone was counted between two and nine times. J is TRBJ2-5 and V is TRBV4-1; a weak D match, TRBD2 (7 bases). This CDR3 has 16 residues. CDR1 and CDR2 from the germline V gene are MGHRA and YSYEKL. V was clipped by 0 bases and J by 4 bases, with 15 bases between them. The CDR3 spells CASSQEDSGGRETQYF. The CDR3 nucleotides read TGCGCCAGCAGCCAAGAGGACTCCGGGGGGCGAGAGACCCAGTACTTC.

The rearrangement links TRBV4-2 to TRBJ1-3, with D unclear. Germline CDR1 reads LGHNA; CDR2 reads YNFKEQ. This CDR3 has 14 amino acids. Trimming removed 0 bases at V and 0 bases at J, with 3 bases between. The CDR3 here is CASSQEGSGNTIYF. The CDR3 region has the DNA TGTGCCAGCAGCCAAGAAGGCTCTGGAAACACCATATATTTT.

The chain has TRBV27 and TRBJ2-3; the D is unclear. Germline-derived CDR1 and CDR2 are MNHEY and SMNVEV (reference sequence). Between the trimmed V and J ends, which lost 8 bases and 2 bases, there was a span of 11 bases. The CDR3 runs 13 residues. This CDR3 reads CASRAVLTDTQYF. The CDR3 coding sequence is TGTGCCAGCCGGGCGGTCCTCACAGATACGCAGTATTTT.

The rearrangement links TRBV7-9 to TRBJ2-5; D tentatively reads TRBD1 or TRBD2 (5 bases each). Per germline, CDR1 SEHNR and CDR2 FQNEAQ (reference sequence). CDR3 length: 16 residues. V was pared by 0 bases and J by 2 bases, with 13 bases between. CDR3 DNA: TGTGCCAGCAGCTTAGCGTCCGGGACCTTTCAAGAGACCCAGTACTTC. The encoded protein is CASSLASGTFQETQYF. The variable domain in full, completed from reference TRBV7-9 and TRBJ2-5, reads DTGVSQNPRHKITKRGQNVTFRCDPISEHNRLYWYRQTLGQGPEFLTYFQNEAQLEKSRLLSDRFSAERPKGSFSTLEIQRTEQGDSAMYLCASSLASGTFQETQYFGPGTRLLVL.

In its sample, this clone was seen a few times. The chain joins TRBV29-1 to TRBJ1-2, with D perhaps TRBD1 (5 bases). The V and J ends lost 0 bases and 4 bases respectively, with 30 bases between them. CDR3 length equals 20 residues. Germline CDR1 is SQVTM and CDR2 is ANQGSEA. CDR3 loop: CSVEDLIPRELGGVSYGYTF. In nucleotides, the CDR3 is TGCAGCGTTGAAGACTTAATTCCCCGGGAGCTGGGGGGGGTCAGCTATGGCTACACCTTC. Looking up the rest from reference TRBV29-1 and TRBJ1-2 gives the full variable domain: SAVISQKPSRDICQRGTSLTIQCQVDSQVTMMFWYRQQPGQSLTLIATANQGSEATYESGFVIDKFPISRPNLTFSTLTVSNMSPEDSSIYLCSVEDLIPRELGGVSYGYTFGSGTRLTVV.

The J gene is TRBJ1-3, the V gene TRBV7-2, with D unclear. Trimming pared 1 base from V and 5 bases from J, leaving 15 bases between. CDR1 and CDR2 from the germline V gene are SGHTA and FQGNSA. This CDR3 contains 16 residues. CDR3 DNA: TGTGCCAGCAGCTTAGGGGTTGGTCAAGGAAGAAACACCATATATTTT. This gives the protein CASSLGVGQGRNTIYF.

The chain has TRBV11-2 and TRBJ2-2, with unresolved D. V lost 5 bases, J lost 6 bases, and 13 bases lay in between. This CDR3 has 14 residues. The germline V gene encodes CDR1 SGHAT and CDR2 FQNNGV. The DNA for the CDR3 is TGTGCCAGCAGCGATCGGACCGGACCCGGGGAGCTGTTTTTT. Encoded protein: CASSDRTGPGELFF. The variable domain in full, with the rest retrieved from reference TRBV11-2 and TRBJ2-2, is EAGVAQSPRYKIIEKRQSVAFWCNPISGHATLYWYQQILGQGPKLLIQFQNNGVVDDSQLPKDRFSAERLKGVDSTLKIQPAKLEDSAVYLCASSDRTGPGELFFGEGSRLTVL.

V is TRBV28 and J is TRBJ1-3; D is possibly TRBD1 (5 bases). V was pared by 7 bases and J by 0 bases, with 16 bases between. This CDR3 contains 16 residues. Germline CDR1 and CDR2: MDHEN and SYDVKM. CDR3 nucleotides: TGTGCCAGCAATGGGGTAGATGGGGCCTCTGGAAACACCATATATTTT. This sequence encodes CASNGVDGASGNTIYF.

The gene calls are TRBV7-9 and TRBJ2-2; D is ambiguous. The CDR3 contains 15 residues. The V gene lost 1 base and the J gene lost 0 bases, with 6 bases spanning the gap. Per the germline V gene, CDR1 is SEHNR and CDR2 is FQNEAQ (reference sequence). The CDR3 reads CASSLEKANTGELFF. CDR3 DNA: TGTGCCAGCAGCTTAGAAAAGGCGAACACCGGGGAGCTGTTTTTT.

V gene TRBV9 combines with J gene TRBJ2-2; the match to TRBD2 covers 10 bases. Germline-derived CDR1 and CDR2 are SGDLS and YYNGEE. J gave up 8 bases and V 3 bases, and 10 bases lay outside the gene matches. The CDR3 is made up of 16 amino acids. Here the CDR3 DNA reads TGTGCCAGCAGCGGCGGGACTAGCGACTTCTTTGGGGAGCTGTTTTTT. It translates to CASSGGTSDFFGELFF. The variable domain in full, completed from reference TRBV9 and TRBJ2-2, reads DSGVTQTPKHLITATGQRVTLRCSPRSGDLSVYWYQQSLDQGLQFLIQYYNGEERAKGNILERFSAQQFPDLHSELNLSSLELGDSALYFCASSGGTSDFFGELFFGEGSRLTVL.

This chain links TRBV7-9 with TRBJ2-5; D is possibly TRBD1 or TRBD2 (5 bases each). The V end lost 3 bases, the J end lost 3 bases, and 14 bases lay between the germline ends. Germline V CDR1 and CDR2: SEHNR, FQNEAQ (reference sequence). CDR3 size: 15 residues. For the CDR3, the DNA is TGTGCCAGCAGCTTGGGCTACCGGGACGAAGAGACCCAGTACTTC. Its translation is CASSLGYRDEETQYF.

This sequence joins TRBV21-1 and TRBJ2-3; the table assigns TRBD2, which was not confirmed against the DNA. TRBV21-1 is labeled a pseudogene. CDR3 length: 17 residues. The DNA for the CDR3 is TGTGCCAGCAGCAAAGAAAGGGAGAGGAATAAGTCGGATACGCAGTATTTT. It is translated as CASSKERERNKSDTQYF.

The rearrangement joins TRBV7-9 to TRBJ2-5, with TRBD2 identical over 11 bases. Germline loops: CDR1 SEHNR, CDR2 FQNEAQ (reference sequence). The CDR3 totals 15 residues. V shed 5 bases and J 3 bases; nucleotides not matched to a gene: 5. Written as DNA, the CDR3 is TGTGCCAGCAGCGCTGGACTAGCGGGCGAAGAGACCCAGTACTTC. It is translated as CASSAGLAGEETQYF. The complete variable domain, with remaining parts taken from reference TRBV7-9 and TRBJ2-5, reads DTGVSQNPRHKITKRGQNVTFRCDPISEHNRLYWYRQTLGQGPEFLTYFQNEAQLEKSRLLSDRFSAERPKGSFSTLEIQRTEQGDSAMYLCASSAGLAGEETQYFGPGTRLLVL.

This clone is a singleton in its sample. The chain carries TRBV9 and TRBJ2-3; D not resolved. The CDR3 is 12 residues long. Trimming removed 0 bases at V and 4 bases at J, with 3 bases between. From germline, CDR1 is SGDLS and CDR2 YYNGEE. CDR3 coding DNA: TGTGCCAGCAGCGTAGAGGCAGATACGCAGTATTTT. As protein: CASSVEADTQYF. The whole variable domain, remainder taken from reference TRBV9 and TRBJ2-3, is DSGVTQTPKHLITATGQRVTLRCSPRSGDLSVYWYQQSLDQGLQFLIQYYNGEERAKGNILERFSAQQFPDLHSELNLSSLELGDSALYFCASSVEADTQYFGPGTRLTVL.

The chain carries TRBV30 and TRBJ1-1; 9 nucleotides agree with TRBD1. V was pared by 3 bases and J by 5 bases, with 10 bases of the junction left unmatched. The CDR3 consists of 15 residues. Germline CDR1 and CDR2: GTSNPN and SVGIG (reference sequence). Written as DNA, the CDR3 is TGTGCCTGGAGGTCCCCGGGACAGGGACGTACTGAAGCTTTCTTT. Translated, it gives CAWRSPGQGRTEAFF.

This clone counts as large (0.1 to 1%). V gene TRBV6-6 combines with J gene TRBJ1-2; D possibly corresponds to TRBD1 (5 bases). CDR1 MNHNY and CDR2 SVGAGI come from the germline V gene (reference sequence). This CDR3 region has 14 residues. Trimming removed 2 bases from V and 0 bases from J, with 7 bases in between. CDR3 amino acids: CASSYQGPNYGYTF. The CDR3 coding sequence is TGTGCCAGCAGTTACCAGGGACCTAACTATGGCTACACCTTC.

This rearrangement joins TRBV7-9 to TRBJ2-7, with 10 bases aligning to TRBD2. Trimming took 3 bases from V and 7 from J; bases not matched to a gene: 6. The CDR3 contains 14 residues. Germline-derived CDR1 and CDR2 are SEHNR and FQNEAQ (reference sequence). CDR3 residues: CASSFLAGAGEQYF. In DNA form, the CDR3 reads TGTGCCAGCAGCTTTCTAGCGGGGGCGGGGGAGCAGTACTTC.

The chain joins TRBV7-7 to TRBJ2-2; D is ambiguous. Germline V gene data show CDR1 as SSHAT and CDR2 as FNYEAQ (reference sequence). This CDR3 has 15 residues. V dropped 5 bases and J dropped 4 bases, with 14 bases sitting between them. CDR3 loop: CASSPRTEFTGELFF. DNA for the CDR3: TGTGCCAGCAGCCCCCGGACGGAGTTCACCGGGGAGCTGTTTTTT.

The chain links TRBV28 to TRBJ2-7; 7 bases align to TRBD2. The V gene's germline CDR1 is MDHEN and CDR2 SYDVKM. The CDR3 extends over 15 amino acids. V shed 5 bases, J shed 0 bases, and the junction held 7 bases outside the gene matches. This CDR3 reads CASSQIWGGSYEQYF. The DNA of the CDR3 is TGTGCCAGCAGTCAGATTTGGGGGGGCTCCTACGAGCAGTACTTC.

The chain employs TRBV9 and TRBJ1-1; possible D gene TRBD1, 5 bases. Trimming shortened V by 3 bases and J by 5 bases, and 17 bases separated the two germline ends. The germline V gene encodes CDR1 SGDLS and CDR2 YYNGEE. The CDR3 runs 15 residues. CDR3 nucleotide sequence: TGTGCCAGCAGCGCCCGTCCCGGGGGGAGAACTGAAGCTTTCTTT. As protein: CASSARPGGRTEAFF.

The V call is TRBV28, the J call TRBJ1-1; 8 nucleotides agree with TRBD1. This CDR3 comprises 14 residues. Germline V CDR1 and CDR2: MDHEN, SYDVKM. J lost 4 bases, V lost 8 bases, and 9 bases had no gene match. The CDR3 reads CASRGPDRATEAFF. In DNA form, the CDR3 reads TGTGCCAGCCGGGGTCCGGACAGGGCCACTGAAGCTTTCTTT.

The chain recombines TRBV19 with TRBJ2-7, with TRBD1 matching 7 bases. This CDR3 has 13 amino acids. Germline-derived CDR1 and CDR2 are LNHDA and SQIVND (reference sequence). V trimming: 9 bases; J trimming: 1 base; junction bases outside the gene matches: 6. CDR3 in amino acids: CASWDSESYEQYF. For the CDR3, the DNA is TGTGCCAGCTGGGACAGTGAGTCCTACGAGCAGTACTTC.

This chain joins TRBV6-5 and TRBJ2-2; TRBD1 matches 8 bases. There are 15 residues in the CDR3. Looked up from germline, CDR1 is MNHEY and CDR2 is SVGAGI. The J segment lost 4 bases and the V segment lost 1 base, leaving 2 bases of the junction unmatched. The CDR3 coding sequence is TGTGCCAGCAGTTACTTGGGACAGGCCACCGGGGAGCTGTTTTTT. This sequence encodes CASSYLGQATGELFF.

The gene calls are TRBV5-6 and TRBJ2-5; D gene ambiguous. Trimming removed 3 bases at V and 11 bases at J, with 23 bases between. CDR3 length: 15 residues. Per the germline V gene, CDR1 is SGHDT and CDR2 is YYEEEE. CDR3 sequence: CASSWSMDPPEEQYF. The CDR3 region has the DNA TGTGCCAGCAGCTGGTCCATGGATCCACCTGAGGAGCAGTACTTC.

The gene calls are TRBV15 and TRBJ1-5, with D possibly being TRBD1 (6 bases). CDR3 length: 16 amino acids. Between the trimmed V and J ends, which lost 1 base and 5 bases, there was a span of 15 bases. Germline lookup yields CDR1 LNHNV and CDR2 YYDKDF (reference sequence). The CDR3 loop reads CATSRAGATAYQPQHF. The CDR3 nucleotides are TGTGCCACCAGCAGAGCGGGGGCGACAGCTTATCAGCCCCAGCATTTT.

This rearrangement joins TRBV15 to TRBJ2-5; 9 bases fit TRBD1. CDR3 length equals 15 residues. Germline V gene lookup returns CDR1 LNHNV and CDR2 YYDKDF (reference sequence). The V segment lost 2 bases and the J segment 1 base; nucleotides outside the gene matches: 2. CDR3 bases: TGTGCCACCAGCAGACCGACAGGGGGCCAAGAGACCCAGTACTTC. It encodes CATSRPTGGQETQYF.